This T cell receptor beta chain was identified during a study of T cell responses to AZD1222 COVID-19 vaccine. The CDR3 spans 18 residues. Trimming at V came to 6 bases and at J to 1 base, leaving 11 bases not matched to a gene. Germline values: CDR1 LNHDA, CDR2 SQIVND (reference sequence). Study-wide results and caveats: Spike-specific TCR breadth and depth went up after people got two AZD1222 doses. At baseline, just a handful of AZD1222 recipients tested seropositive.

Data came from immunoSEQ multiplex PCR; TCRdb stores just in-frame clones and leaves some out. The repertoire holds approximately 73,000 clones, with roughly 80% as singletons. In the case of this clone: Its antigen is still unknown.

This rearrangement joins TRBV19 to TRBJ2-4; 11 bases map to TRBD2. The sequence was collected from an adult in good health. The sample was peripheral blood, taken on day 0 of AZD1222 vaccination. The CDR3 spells CASSPTSGSLGAKNIQYF. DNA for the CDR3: TGTGCCAGTAGCCCAACTAGCGGGAGTCTCGGGGCCAAAAACATTCAGTACTTC.